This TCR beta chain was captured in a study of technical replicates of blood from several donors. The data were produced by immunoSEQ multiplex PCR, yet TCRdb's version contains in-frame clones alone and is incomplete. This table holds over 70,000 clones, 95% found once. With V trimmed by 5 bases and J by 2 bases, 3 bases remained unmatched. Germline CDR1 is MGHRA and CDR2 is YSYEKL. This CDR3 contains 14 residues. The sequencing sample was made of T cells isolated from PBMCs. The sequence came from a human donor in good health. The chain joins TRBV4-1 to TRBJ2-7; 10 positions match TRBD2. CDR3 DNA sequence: TGCGCCAGCAGCGAACTAGCGGGAACCTACGAGCAGTACTTC. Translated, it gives CASSELAGTYEQYF.